The entry that follows covers one TCR beta chain sequence. The data originate from a study of technical replicates of blood from several donors. This CDR3 is built from 15 residues. V lost 6 bases and J 5 bases, leaving 19 bases between the germline ends. The germline V gene encodes CDR1 MNHEY and CDR2 SMNVEV (reference sequence). Assay: immunoSEQ multiplex PCR; the TCRdb copy retains only in-frame clones and omits some. The repertoire consists of some 84,000 clones, with roughly 90% occurring once and the leading ten covering approximately 0.39%. Sequencing used T cells isolated from PBMCs. The chain combines TRBV27 with TRBJ1-1, with D perhaps matching TRBD1 (6 bases). The sequence derives from a human donor in good health. The CDR3 DNA reads as TGTGCCAGCAGGGACCGCGTAAAGGGGGGGACTGAAGCTTTCTTT. Its protein is CASRDRVKGGTEAFF.